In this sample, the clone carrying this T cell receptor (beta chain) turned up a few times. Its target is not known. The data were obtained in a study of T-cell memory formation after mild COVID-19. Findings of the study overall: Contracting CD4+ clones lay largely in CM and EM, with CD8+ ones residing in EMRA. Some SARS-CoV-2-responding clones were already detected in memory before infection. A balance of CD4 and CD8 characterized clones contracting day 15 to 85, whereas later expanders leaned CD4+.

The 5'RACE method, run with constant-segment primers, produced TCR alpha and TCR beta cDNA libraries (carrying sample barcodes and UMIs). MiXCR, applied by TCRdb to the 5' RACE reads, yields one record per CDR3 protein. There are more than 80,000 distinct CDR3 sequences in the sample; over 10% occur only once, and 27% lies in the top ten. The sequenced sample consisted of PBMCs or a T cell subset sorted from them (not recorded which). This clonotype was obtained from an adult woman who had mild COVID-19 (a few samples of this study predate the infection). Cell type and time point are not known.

CDR3 nucleotides: TGTGCCAGTAGTATCGGGGCGTCTAATTCACCCCTCCACTTT. Its translation is CASSIGASNSPLHF. This chain links TRBV19 with TRBJ1-6; tentatively, D is TRBD1 (5 bases). The CDR3 covers 14 residues. Germline CDR1 and CDR2: LNHDA and SQIVND (reference sequence). V dropped 3 bases and J dropped 6 bases, with 9 bases sitting between them.